This TCR beta chain originates from a study of shared clonotypes between healthy human individuals (dated by TCRdb to the early 2020s). About the study as a whole: The cohort comprised a couple of women and three men aged 18 to 49 years. Blood TCR repertoires of about 5 healthy adults were deeply sequenced to estimate repertoire size and the extent of clonotype sharing between individuals. Leukapheresis yielded between about 0.85 and 10 billion PBMCs per donor. For each donor, CD4 naive and CD4 memory were each run on three plates, CD8 naive on two plates, and CD8 memory on one plate. Different laboratories and diverse techniques were used to prepare libraries and sequence TCR repertoires, to increase sequencing depth and limit assay-specific biases. Results the study describes overall, beyond this receptor: Higher generation probabilities were observed for clonotypes shared by all four sorted-subset donors than for non-shared clonotypes. Rarefaction of sorted-subset datasets indicated incomplete sequencing despite the large sequencing depth. Based on pairwise subsampling, the degree of clonotype sharing among donors was expected to be affected by sequencing depth. The small number of donors limited the genetic and exposure-history diversity represented. Estimated clonotype richness was generally larger for naive than for memory subsets. Sampling was restricted to blood, and TCR repertoires in tissues likely differ from the TCR repertoires found in blood. About 5% of naive CD4, roughly 3.6% of naive CD8, 2.3% of memory CD4, and over 0.35% of memory CD8 clonotypes were shared across four donors.

Using the deep immunoSEQ assay, multiplex PCR amplified TCR CDR3 regions from genomic DNA. Genomic DNA extracted from each cell subset was distributed evenly over all wells of several immunoSEQ 96-well plates, and each plate served as one replicate. For sorted subsets, each replicate PCR was loaded with about 0.2 ug genomic DNA, equivalent to about 33,000 T cell genomes. Purified libraries were quantified with a Qubit 3.0 fluorometer, sized on a Bioanalyzer 2100, and re-quantified with the KAPA Library Quantification kit. Every immunoSEQ 96-well plate was sequenced on a dedicated single-read 150-cycle Illumina NextSeq 550 flow cell. The authors' analysis ran thus. The immunoSEQ output contained only junctional sequences without quality scores, so filtering could not match that applied to full-length reads. Sequences were annotated with PyIR, a Python wrapper for IgBLAST v1.9, using IMGT germline references to assign V/J genes and CDR3. Reads were removed for weak V/J assignments (E-value above 1e-6), missing CDR3, stop codons, out-of-frame junctions, or ambiguous translated residues. V3J clonotypes were defined as sequences sharing an identical inferred V gene, J gene, and CDR3 amino acid sequence. To compute the percentage overlap between repertoires, the number of shared unique clonotypes was divided by the size of the smaller repertoire. Richness of each repertoire was evaluated using RTK rarefaction, the Chao1 estimator, and Recon v2.1 estimates of unobserved clonotypes. Generation probabilities for all TCRbeta clonotypes obtained by the gDNA method from a few donors were computed using OLGA. TCRdb took this table from immuneACCESS and kept in-frame rearrangements with V and J called. Such tables lack part of the clones; where checked against another copy, unresolved V genes explain under half of the gap, and the rest is unexplained. The D gene and trimming were derived from the DNA, and the V and J assignments and clone size from that table. The sample table shows a few million clones, and 90% to 95% are seen once. The ten largest account for under 0.15% of the sample.

The junction carries 10 bases between V and J, which are trimmed by 8 bases and 0 bases respectively. From the germline V gene (reference sequence), CDR1 is LNHDA and CDR2 is SQIVND. The CDR3 sequence holds 13 residues, the cysteine and phenylalanine included. Solely the CDR3 DNA is kept, with 39 bases framed from the first base. Regarding this clone: No cognate antigen has been identified for it. The sample holds no much larger clone one base away, and base qualities are not on file.

The donors were healthy, HIV-negative adults who had no recently reported acute infections or vaccinations. Every donor was a Caucasian adult residing in Nashville, Tennessee, USA. Magnetic negative selection was used to enrich CD4+ T cells, after which naive cells were positively selected on CD45RA and the negative fraction became the memory subset. After blood collection by leukapheresis, PBMCs were isolated using Ficoll-Histopaque density gradient centrifugation and then cryopreserved in the vapor phase of liquid nitrogen. Analytical flow cytometry was used to check the purity and quantity of every magnetically sorted T cell population. From each sorted fraction, genomic DNA was isolated and quantified by UV absorbance on a Nanodrop 2000c.

The sequence was obtained from a man aged 18 to 30 in good health. The sequence joins TRBV19 to TRBJ1-2, and perhaps TRBD1 as D gene, on 5 matching bases. Material: naive CD4+ T cells sorted from blood. Read against the paper, the sample's cell subset or site label means: CD45RA+ positively selected. The CDR3 protein sequence reads: CASSETANYGYTF. In nucleotides, the sequence is TGTGCCAGTTCCGAGACAGCTAACTATGGCTACACCTTC.